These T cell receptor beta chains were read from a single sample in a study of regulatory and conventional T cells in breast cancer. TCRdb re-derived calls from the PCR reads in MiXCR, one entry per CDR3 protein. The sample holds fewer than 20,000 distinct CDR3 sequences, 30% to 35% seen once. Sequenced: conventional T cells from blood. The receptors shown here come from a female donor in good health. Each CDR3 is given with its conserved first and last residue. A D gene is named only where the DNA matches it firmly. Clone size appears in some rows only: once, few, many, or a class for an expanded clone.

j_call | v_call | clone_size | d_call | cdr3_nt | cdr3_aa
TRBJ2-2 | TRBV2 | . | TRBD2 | TGTGCCAGCAGTGACGGGGCGGGAGGCACCGGGGAGCTGTTTTTT | CASSDGAGGTGELFF
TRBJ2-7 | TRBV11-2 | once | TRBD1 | TGTGCCAGCAGCCCGACAGCGGTGACAGGGGGCGAGCAGTACTTC | CASSPTAVTGGEQYF
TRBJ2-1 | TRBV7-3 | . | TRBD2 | TGTGCCAGCAGCTTCCGACTAGCCCGGACGGGTGAGCAGTTCTTC | CASSFRLARTGEQFF
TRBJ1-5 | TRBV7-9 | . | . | TGTGCCAGCAGCTTTTCTGGAGGGTTGGGTGATCAGCCCCAGCATTTT | CASSFSGGLGDQPQHF
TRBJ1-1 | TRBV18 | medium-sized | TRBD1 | TGTGCCAGCTCACCCAGGGGGGCCCCTAACACTGAAGCTTTCTTT | CASSPRGAPNTEAFF
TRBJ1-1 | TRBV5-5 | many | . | TGTGCCAGCAGCGGACGAAGCAGGGGTACTGAAGCTTTCTTT | CASSGRSRGTEAFF
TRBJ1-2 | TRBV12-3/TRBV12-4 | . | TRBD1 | TGTGCCAGCAGTCCGGGACAGAGGAACTATGGCTACACCTTC | CASSPGQRNYGYTF
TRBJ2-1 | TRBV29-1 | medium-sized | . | TGCAGCGTTGAGTGGTCGGGGAATGAGCAGTTCTTC | CSVEWSGNEQFF
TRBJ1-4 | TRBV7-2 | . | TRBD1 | TGTGCCAGCAGCTTACAGGGGGGGGTTAAGGAAGAACTGTTTTTT | CASSLQGGVKEELFF
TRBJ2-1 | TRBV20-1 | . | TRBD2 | TGCAGTGCAGCGACTAGCGGGCCTACATACAATGAGCAGTTCTTC | CSAATSGPTYNEQFF
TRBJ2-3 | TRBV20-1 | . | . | TGCAGTGCTAGAGATCCCTGGACTAAATCCACAGATACGCAGTATTTT | CSARDPWTKSTDTQYF
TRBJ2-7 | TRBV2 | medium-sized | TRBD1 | TGTGCCAGCAGACTCGGGACAGGGGGGGAACCCTACGAGCAGTACTTC | CASRLGTGGEPYEQYF
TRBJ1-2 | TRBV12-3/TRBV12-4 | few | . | TGTGCCAGCAGTTTTTGGGGAAACCCGCCCTATGGCTACACCTTC | CASSFWGNPPYGYTF
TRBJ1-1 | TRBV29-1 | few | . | TGCAGCGCCTCGGGGCACCCCAACACTGAAGCTTTCTTC | CSASGHPNTEAFF
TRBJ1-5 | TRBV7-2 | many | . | TGTGCCAGCAGCTTGGGCAGGGTGAGCAATCAGCCCCAGCATTTT | CASSLGRVSNQPQHF
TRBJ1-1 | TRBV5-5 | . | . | TGTGCCAGCAGCTGGTCAGTGAACACTGAAGCTTTCTTT | CASSWSVNTEAFF
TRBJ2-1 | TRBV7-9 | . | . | TGTGCCAGCAGCCACCCAGTGGGTGAGCAGTTCTTC | CASSHPVGEQFF
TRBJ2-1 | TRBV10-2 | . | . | TGCGCCAGCAGTGAGTCGAACGGAAGAACCCCCCCCACTTTC | CASSESNGRTPPTF
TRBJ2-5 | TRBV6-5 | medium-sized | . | TGTGCCAGCACCCGAGCCGGAGGGCAAGAGACCCAGTACTTC | CASTRAGGQETQYF
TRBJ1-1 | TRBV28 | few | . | TGTGCCAGCAGAATCCGGCGGGGGGCGACCACTGAAGCTTTCTTT | CASRIRRGATTEAFF
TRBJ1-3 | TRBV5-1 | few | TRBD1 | TGCGCCAGCAGATTCGGACAGGGGAATAGAAACACCATATATTTT | CASRFGQGNRNTIYF
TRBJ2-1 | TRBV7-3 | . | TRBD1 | TGTGCCACCGGACCAGGGGGCCCGTACAATGAGCAGTTCTTC | CATGPGGPYNEQFF
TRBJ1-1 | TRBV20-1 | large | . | TGCAGTGCTAGAGTAGGACCATCTCACACTGAAGCTTTCTTT | CSARVGPSHTEAFF
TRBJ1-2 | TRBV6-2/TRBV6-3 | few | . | TGTGCCAGCAGTTACGAATGGGGGTCGGGCTACACCTTC | CASSYEWGSGYTF
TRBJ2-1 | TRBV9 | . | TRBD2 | TGTGCCAGCAGCGTAGCAGCAGGCGGGGGTTCCTACAATGAGCAGTTCTTC | CASSVAAGGGSYNEQFF
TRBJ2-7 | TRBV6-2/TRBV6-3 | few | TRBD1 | TGTGCCAGTACTCAGCCGGGACAGTTTACCTACGAGCAGTACTTC | CASTQPGQFTYEQYF
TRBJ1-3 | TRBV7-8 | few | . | TGTGCCAGCAGCTTACGCGGCCCGACTGGAAACACCATATATTTT | CASSLRGPTGNTIYF
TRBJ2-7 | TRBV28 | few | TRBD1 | TGTGCCAGCAGTCCCCCGACAGGGGGTTTTGCCTACGAGCAGTACTTC | CASSPPTGGFAYEQYF
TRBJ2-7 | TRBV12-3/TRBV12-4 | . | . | TGTGCCAGCAGTTCCCGTAACTTCGGGGTACTCGATTTC | CASSSRNFGVLDF